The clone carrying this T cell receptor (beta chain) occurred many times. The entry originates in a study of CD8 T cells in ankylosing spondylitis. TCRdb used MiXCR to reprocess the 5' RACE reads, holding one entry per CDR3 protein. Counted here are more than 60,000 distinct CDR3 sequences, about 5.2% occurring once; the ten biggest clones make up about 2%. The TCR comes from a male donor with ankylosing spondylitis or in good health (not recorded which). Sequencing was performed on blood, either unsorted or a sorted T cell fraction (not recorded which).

The chain's CDR3 is CASNVDGGTDTQYF. The CDR3 DNA follows: TGTGCCAGCAATGTCGATGGCGGCACAGATACGCAGTATTTT. This chain connects TRBV2 to TRBJ2-3; the D is unclear. CDR3 size: 14 residues. CDR1 is SNHLY, CDR2 FYNNEI, per germline. Trimming stripped 7 bases from V and 1 base from J, with 12 bases between.